This T cell receptor beta chain was found in a study of blood T cells in healthy people across ages. About this clonotype: Its antigen is not known.

PCR was performed a second time for about 7 to 11 cycles using a sample-barcoded 5' primer and a J-beta primer mix. The authors tagged each cDNA molecule using a template-switch adaptor with 12 random nucleotides. TCRdb used MiXCR to reprocess the 5' RACE reads, holding one entry per CDR3 protein. Here the sample spans fewer than 750,000 distinct CDR3 sequences, 40% to 50% being singletons. V lost 0 bases and J lost 0, with 7 bases in between. Germline V lookup: CDR1 SGHRS, CDR2 YFSETQ. The CDR3 runs to 16 residues. General study results and limits: The lack of PBMC sorting stopped any conclusive naive versus antigen-experienced comparison. More naive CD4+ cells and higher diversity were found in long-lived than in aged donors.

The sequencing input was blood. The genes are TRBV5-1 and TRBJ1-6; D not resolved. The sequence came from a man older than 75 in good health. Here the CDR3 DNA reads TGCGCCAGCAGCTTGGATGGGAACTCCTATAATTCACCCCTCCACTTT. It specifies CASSLDGNSYNSPLHF.